One and the same sample provided the 14 T cell receptor beta chains below, sequenced in a study of blood T cell repertoires in COVID-19. The protocol was immunoSEQ multiplex PCR, while the TCRdb copy is restricted to in-frame clones and leaves out a portion. This table has approximately 80,000 clones, almost 85% appearing once. The source material was peripheral blood. The receptors derive from a man in his sixties with acute or convalescent COVID-19.

The V gene is TRBV28, the J gene TRBJ1-1; 9 positions agree with TRBD1. Germline loops: CDR1 MDHEN, CDR2 SYDVKM. The J segment lost 10 bases and the V segment lost 5 bases, leaving 5 bases of the junction unmatched. The length of the CDR3 is 12 residues. The CDR3, as DNA: TGTGCCAGCAGTGGAACAGGGGGCAGAGCTTTCTTT. This translates into CASSGTGGRAFF.

The genes are TRBV3-1 (or the pseudogene TRBV3-2) and TRBJ2-5; D remains unclear. V was pared by 4 bases and J by 3 bases, with 6 bases between. The CDR3 extends over 12 amino acids. Germline V CDR1 and CDR2: LGHDT, YNNKEL (reference sequence). DNA for the CDR3: TGTGCCAGCAGCCCCGTTGAAGAGACCCAGTACTTC. Translating it yields CASSPVEETQYF.

The J gene is TRBJ1-1, the V gene TRBV19, with unresolved D. Germline CDR1 and CDR2: LNHDA and SQIVND (reference sequence). V was trimmed by 7 bases and J by 2 bases, leaving 17 bases between them. This CDR3 has 15 residues. Here the CDR3 DNA reads TGTGCCAGTACCGTGGAGGTGACGACAAACACTGAAGCTTTCTTT. Translation gives CASTVEVTTNTEAFF. The whole variable domain, remainder taken from reference TRBV19 and TRBJ1-1, is DGGITQSPKYLFRKEGQNVTLSCEQNLNHDAMYWYRQDPGQGLRLIYYSQIVNDFQKGDIAEGYSVSREKKESFPLTVTSAQKNPTAFYLCASTVEVTTNTEAFFGQGTRLTVV.

The V gene is TRBV2, the J gene TRBJ1-1; D not resolved. The CDR3 runs to 14 residues. Germline V CDR1 and CDR2: SNHLY, FYNNEI. V lost 8 bases and J 3 bases, leaving 16 bases between the germline ends. In DNA form, the CDR3 reads TGTGCCAGCTCGGGCTCCCTCGGGGACACTGAAGCTTTCTTT. Translated, it gives CASSGSLGDTEAFF.

V gene TRBV28 combines with J gene TRBJ2-7, with D unresolved. V was clipped by 6 bases and J by 7 bases, with 13 bases between them. From germline, CDR1 is MDHEN and CDR2 SYDVKM. CDR3 length: 12 residues. The chain's CDR3 is CASSHTSSEQYF. In DNA, the CDR3 is TGTGCCAGCAGCCACACGTCCAGTGAGCAGTACTTC.

Here the CDR3 reads CASSLKGRGQPQHF. In DNA, the CDR3 is TGTGCCAGCAGCTTAAAAGGGAGGGGTCAGCCCCAGCATTTT. V is TRBV7-2 and J is TRBJ1-5, with a weak D call TRBD1 (5 bases). The V end was cut by 2 bases, the J end by 6 bases, with 11 bases between. The CDR3 is 14 residues long. CDR1 and CDR2 from the germline V gene are SGHTA and FQGNSA.

V usage is TRBV18 and J usage is TRBJ2-1; 14 nucleotides align to TRBD2. Germline loops: CDR1 KGHSH, CDR2 LQKENI. J gave up 5 bases and V 4 bases, and 1 base lay outside the gene matches. The CDR3 spans 15 residues. Written as DNA, the CDR3 is TGTGCCAGCTCACAGGGACTAGCGGGAGACAATGAGCAGTTCTTC. Translation gives CASSQGLAGDNEQFF.

The gene calls are TRBV28 and TRBJ1-2; TRBD1 aligns across 7 bases. This CDR3 comprises 14 residues. V lost 3 bases to trimming and J lost 3 bases; unmatched junction nucleotides: 4. The germline gives CDR1 MDHEN, CDR2 SYDVKM. CDR3 in DNA: TGTGCCAGCAGTTTTAGACAGGGTCACTATGGCTACACCTTC. Its protein product is CASSFRQGHYGYTF.

V and J are TRBV7-2 and TRBJ2-7; 10 positions agree with TRBD1. The CDR3 covers 14 residues. V lost 5 bases and J lost 5; bases outside the gene matches: 6. Germline V CDR1 and CDR2: SGHTA, FQGNSA. This CDR3 is CASSQRTGGDEQYF. CDR3 bases: TGTGCCAGCAGCCAACGGACAGGGGGGGACGAGCAGTACTTC.

In this sample, this clone turned up a few times. This chain joins TRBV6-2 or TRBV6-3 and TRBJ2-1; 7 positions agree with TRBD2. The CDR3 loop spans 18 amino acids. Looked up from germline, CDR1 is MNHEY and CDR2 is SVGEGT. With V trimmed by 0 bases and J by 4 bases, 12 bases remained unmatched. This chain's CDR3 is CASSYSTGGGLGYNEQFF. DNA of the CDR3: TGTGCCAGCAGTTACTCGACTGGCGGGGGACTTGGGTACAATGAGCAGTTCTTC.

CDR3 DNA: TGTGCCGTCCCGGGGGGGAACACTGAAGCTTTCTTT. Translation gives CAVPGGNTEAFF. V gene TRBV2 combines with J gene TRBJ1-1; the D gene is possibly TRBD1 (5 bases). The CDR3 runs to 12 residues. V lost 11 bases to trimming and J lost 1 base, with 11 bases between them. Germline V gene lookup returns CDR1 SNHLY and CDR2 FYNNEI.

There are a few counts of this clone. The chain carries TRBV7-8 and TRBJ2-3; TRBD2 aligns across 9 bases. Trimming at V came to 1 base and at J to 4 bases, leaving 9 bases not matched to a gene. Germline lookup yields CDR1 SGHVS and CDR2 FQNEAQ. CDR3 length equals 17 residues. This CDR3 is CASSLDHAGGGADTQYF. The DNA for the CDR3 is TGTGCCAGCAGCTTAGATCACGCGGGAGGGGGGGCAGATACGCAGTATTTT.

The chain is built from TRBV28 and TRBJ1-3; 9 bases agree with TRBD1. Germline-derived CDR1 and CDR2 are MDHEN and SYDVKM. CDR3 length: 15 residues. Trimming cost V 5 bases and J 1 base; bases outside gene matches: 3. DNA for the CDR3: TGTGCCAGCAGTCCCGGGACAGGGTCTGGAAACACCATATATTTT. Its translation: CASSPGTGSGNTIYF.

The chain is built from TRBV19 and TRBJ1-3; D uncertain. Trimming removed 7 bases at V and 2 bases at J, with 12 bases between. Looked up from germline, CDR1 is LNHDA and CDR2 is SQIVND (reference sequence). There are 14 residues in the CDR3. The CDR3 loop reads CASTIPGPGNTIYF. In DNA form, the CDR3 reads TGTGCCAGTACCATCCCAGGTCCTGGAAACACCATATATTTT.